This T cell receptor (beta chain) was sequenced in a study of blood T cell repertoires in COVID-19 (dated by TCRdb to about 2020). Notes on the research overall: The collaborator samples originated in the United States, Italy and Spain and spanned the acute and convalescent phases of COVID-19. The dataset comprised deeply sampled blood TCRbeta repertoires from subjects exposed to, actively infected with, or recovered from COVID-19. A de-identified subject ID, COVID-19 status, age in years and sex were almost always included in the sample metadata. A freely available public database, intended as a resource for researchers studying the immune response to SARS-CoV-2, is where the repertoires were released. Where HLA class I and class II types were available, the types were taken from metadata supplied by the sample provider, not from assay-based typing. The prospective study material was composed of cDNA or gDNA derived from T cells, B-cell-depleted T cells, or PBMCs. The samples were drawn from the first 160 participants of the ongoing ImmuneRACE study and from 950 to 1,500 subjects provided by 6 global collaborators.

What the authors observed across the whole study: How much clinical and demographic metadata was included differed by source and by participant, and the metadata was provided uncurated.

TCRbeta CDR3 regions were amplified from genomic DNA using the immunoSEQ Assay, a bias-controlled multiplex PCR. Turning to the authors' computational methods: Nucleated cell counts per sample were estimated from amplification of reference gene primers within the assay. To quantify the absolute abundance of each unique TCRbeta CDR3 rearrangement, sequence reads were collapsed and filtered. For each sample, productive Simpson clonality was calculated as the square root of Simpson's diversity index over productive rearrangements. This is the immuneACCESS table as TCRdb keeps it, with only in-frame sequences that have V and J called. A part of the clones is gone; compared with another copy, unresolved V genes explain less than half, and the rest is unexplained. Clonal size and the V and J genes are those of that table, whereas D and trimming came from the DNA. Recorded for this sample are 270,000 or so clones; around nine tenths of them occurred a single time. The top ten clonotypes cover 11% of the sample.

In Seattle, one collaborating source enrolled patients while the infection was active and tracked those patients longitudinally over the course of disease. Each collaborating institution followed its own protocols to collect whole blood in K2EDTA tubes. Collaborator samples were shipped for TCRbeta analysis as frozen whole blood, isolated PBMCs, or DNA extracted from either sample type. Details on this clone: Its antigen remains undetermined. No base-level quality is on record; no much larger clone is a single base apart.

V is trimmed back by 3 bases and J by 5 bases, and the junction contains 3 bases that no gene match accounts for. CDR1 and CDR2 are drawn from the germline V gene (reference sequence): LNHDA, SQIVND. Inclusive of the bounding cysteine and phenylalanine, the CDR3 is 13 residues long. Only CDR3 DNA remains: 39 bases, in frame from the first base. The source is a woman aged 25 to 45 with COVID-19, enrolled during active disease. The V and J segments used are TRBV19 and TRBJ2-7; the junction holds 8 bases that match TRBD1. The sequencing sample was made of peripheral blood. The sequenced DNA: TGTGCCAGTAGTATGGGACAGGCGGACGAGCAGTACTTC. This translates into CASSMGQADEQYF.